This paragraph reports one T cell receptor beta chain. Its target is not known. The sample belongs to a study of cytomegalovirus exposure and HLA in healthy donors. Study-level information: As an earlier analysis found, around 170 million T cells yielded 100 million to 130 million unique TCR beta sequences. Study-wide points: An observed cluster of highly shared sequence variants was recorded as a likely sequencing artifact. Most TCR beta V segments were productive about 90% or about 30% of the time in an earlier analysis.

It was with 60 Vbeta and 13 Jbeta primers that the PCR ran. The protocol was immunoSEQ multiplex PCR, while the TCRdb copy is restricted to in-frame clones and leaves out a portion. The sample records around 150,000 clones, about 80% being singletons. V dropped 0 bases and J dropped 8 bases, with 12 bases sitting between them. CDR1 and CDR2 (germline): LNHDA, SQIVND (reference sequence). The CDR3 is 14 amino acids. Each donor was nominally healthy when sampled (though unrecorded immune exposures were likely). V usage is TRBV19 and J usage is TRBJ2-3, with D possibly TRBD2 on 6 matching bases. The sequence derives from a male donor in good health and CMV-seronegative. The sequenced material came from PBMCs. The CDR3 protein is CASSIDGTAGTQYF. CDR3 coding DNA: TGTGCCAGTAGTATAGACGGGACTGCAGGTACGCAGTATTTT.